Only a few counts were recorded for the clone carrying this T cell receptor (beta chain). Its antigen is as yet unknown. The sample originates from a study of T cells in Graves' hyperthyroidism and ophthalmopathy. Points from the study as a whole: Ophthalmopathy stood apart from stable hyperthyroidism in a 13 V-J model. Most thyroid clonotypes that were expanded above 0.001 also turned up in blood. Before onset, by a median of about seven months, the model predicted ophthalmopathy.

CDR1 and CDR2 (germline): SQVTM, ANQGSEA. This CDR3 region has 14 residues. Trimming left V 2 bases short and J 7 bases short, with 14 bases between. Amplified TCR beta CDR3 regions came from RNA transcripts. HTBI primers drove first-round RT-PCR of the TCR CDR3. TCRdb re-called the multiplex PCR reads through MiXCR, storing one row per CDR3 protein. The table shows hundreds of thousands of distinct CDR3 sequences, with roughly 14% occurring only once. The chain has TRBV29-1 and TRBJ1-4, with D possibly TRBD1 on 6 matching bases. The TCR sequence derives from a woman aged 45-60 years with Graves' ophthalmopathy. Source material: blood. DNA for the CDR3: TGCAGCGTTGAATCGAGCGTCAGGGGTGAAAAACTGTTTTTT. Translating it yields CSVESSVRGEKLFF.